Following are 27 T cell receptor beta chains from one sample sequenced in a study of T-cell memory formation after mild COVID-19. MiXCR, run by TCRdb on the 5' RACE reads, gives a single entry per CDR3 protein. The table records fewer than 350,000 distinct CDR3 sequences, 13% to 15% of them present only once. The sequenced sample consisted of PBMCs or a T cell subset sorted from them (not recorded which). All receptors derive from a man aged 18-30 years who had mild COVID-19 (a few samples of this study predate the infection). Cell type and time point are not known.

V and J are TRBV7-9 and TRBJ2-7, with D possibly being TRBD2 (6 bases). There are 13 residues in the CDR3. Per germline, CDR1 SEHNR and CDR2 FQNEAQ (reference sequence). Between the trimmed V and J ends, which lost 5 bases and 7 bases, there was a span of 15 bases. The CDR3 region is CASSPPGGREQYV. In nucleotides, the CDR3 is TGTGCCAGCAGCCCTCCCGGGGGTCGGGAGCAGTACGTC.

This rearrangement joins TRBV5-1 to TRBJ1-3; D might be TRBD1 (5 bases). Between the trimmed V and J ends, which lost 4 bases and 2 bases, there was a span of 13 bases. Germline V gives CDR1 SGHRS, CDR2 YFSETQ. The CDR3 contains 15 residues. CDR3 sequence: CASSPSGAPGNTIYF. CDR3 coding DNA: TGCGCCAGCAGCCCGAGTGGGGCCCCTGGAAACACCATATATTTT.

This clonotype showed up just a few times. The CDR3 DNA sequence: TGTGCCACCAGAGGAAGAGGTTTCGGGATGGAGACCCAGTACTTC. Translated: CATRGRGFGMETQYF. The chain is built from TRBV10-3 and TRBJ2-5; D perhaps matches TRBD2 (5 bases). V was trimmed by 10 bases and J by 5 bases, leaving 23 bases between them. Germline V CDR1 and CDR2: ENHRY, SYGVKD. The length of the CDR3 is 15 residues.

Details on this clonotype: At one end, the junction sequence differs from germline, possibly due to a read error. The chain recombines TRBV10-3 with TRBJ2-3; D perhaps matches TRBD1 (5 bases). The CDR3 sequence is 15 residues long. CDR1 and CDR2 (germline): ENHRY, SYGVKD. CDR3 in DNA: TGTGCAATCAGTGATAGGGGTCTTAGCACAGATACGCAGTATTTT. Translated, it gives CAISDRGLSTDTQYF.

The chain uses TRBV28 and TRBJ2-2; D ambiguous. Trimming left V 1 base short and J 7 bases short, with 13 bases between. There are 15 residues in the CDR3. Per the germline V gene, CDR1 is MDHEN and CDR2 is SYDVKM. CDR3 region: CASSLSPNSGGELFF. DNA for the CDR3: TGTGCCAGCAGTTTATCCCCCAACTCTGGCGGGGAGCTGTTTTTT.

This clonotype was counted many times. The rearrangement joins TRBV3-1 to TRBJ1-1, with TRBD1 as a possible D gene (5 bases). The length of the CDR3 is 14 residues. V was clipped by 3 bases and J by 5 bases, with 13 bases between them. Looked up from germline, CDR1 is LGHDT and CDR2 is YNNKEL (reference sequence). CDR3 sequence reads: CASSHTGEGTEAFF. CDR3 bases: TGTGCCAGCAGCCATACGGGGGAGGGGACTGAAGCTTTCTTT.

This chain links TRBV12-5 with TRBJ2-7, with TRBD1 matching 7 bases. CDR3 length equals 18 residues. V shed 0 bases, J shed 3 bases, and the junction held 14 bases outside the gene matches. Germline V CDR1 and CDR2: LGHNT, FRNRAP. CDR3 bases: TGTGCTAGTGGTTTGGTACTCGGGACAGACAACACGTTCTACGAGCAGTACTTC. Its translation: CASGLVLGTDNTFYEQYF.

The J gene is TRBJ2-5, the V gene TRBV5-4; D perhaps matches TRBD2 (5 bases). The V gene lost 4 bases and the J gene lost 0 bases, with 13 bases spanning the gap. This CDR3 comprises 15 residues. Germline CDR1 and CDR2: SGHNT and YYREEE (reference sequence). This CDR3 reads CASSLPGGYQETQYF. The CDR3, as DNA: TGTGCCAGCAGCCTACCGGGCGGGTACCAAGAGACCCAGTACTTC.

The chain combines TRBV6-5 with TRBJ2-1; tentatively, D is TRBD1 (5 bases). Trimming took off 2 bases at V and 2 bases at J, with 7 bases between the two ends. Germline CDR1 is MNHEY and CDR2 is SVGAGI. This CDR3 is 14 amino acids long. CDR3 sequence: CASSYQTAYNEQFF. In nucleotides, the CDR3 is TGTGCCAGCAGTTACCAGACAGCCTACAATGAGCAGTTCTTC.

The CDR3 coding sequence is TGTGCCAGCAGCTTTTATAACTCTGGGGCCAACGTCCTGACTTTC. It is translated as CASSFYNSGANVLTF. The V call is TRBV7-2, the J call TRBJ2-6; D is unclear. Germline CDR1 and CDR2: SGHTA and FQGNSA. The CDR3 contains 15 residues. Trimming pared 3 bases from V and 0 bases from J, leaving 6 bases between.

This clonotype has more than one count but fewer than ten. This chain's CDR3 is CASSQGQAGAVRETQYF. DNA for the CDR3: TGCGCCAGCAGCCAAGGGCAGGCAGGGGCCGTTCGGGAGACCCAGTACTTC. The chain employs TRBV4-1 and TRBJ2-5, with D possibly matching TRBD1 (6 bases). Germline values: CDR1 MGHRA, CDR2 YSYEKL. The ends were cut back, 1 base at V and 5 bases at J, with 20 bases in the middle. The CDR3 extends over 17 amino acids.

The CDR3 DNA follows: TGTGCCAGCAGCGAAGGAAGGGGGTACACCGGGGAGCTGTTTTTT. It yields the protein CASSEGRGYTGELFF. The chain uses TRBV9 and TRBJ2-2; TRBD1 is a possible D gene (6 bases). Germline lookup yields CDR1 SGDLS and CDR2 YYNGEE. The CDR3 is 15 residues long. V was clipped by 3 bases and J by 3 bases, with 12 bases between them.

This clonotype was picked up a small number of times. The chain couples TRBV5-6 to TRBJ1-1; perhaps TRBD1 as D (5 bases). Trimming took 0 bases from V and 7 from J, leaving 10 bases between them. This CDR3 is built from 13 residues. In germline, CDR1 is SGHDT, CDR2 YYEEEE. The chain's CDR3 is CASSLGGEGEAFF. Written as DNA, the CDR3 is TGTGCCAGCAGCTTGGGAGGGGAGGGTGAAGCTTTCTTT.

This rearrangement joins TRBV7-2 to TRBJ1-2; TRBD1 might be the D (5 bases). V was cut by 2 bases and J by 4 bases, with 14 bases left in between. This CDR3 has 15 residues. CDR1 SGHTA and CDR2 FQGNSA come from the germline V gene. CDR3 in DNA: TGTGCCAGCAGCTTAACCCGGGGAAGGGGCTATGGCTACACCTTC. This codes for CASSLTRGRGYGYTF.

The rearrangement joins TRBV12-3 or TRBV12-4 to TRBJ1-5; 8 bases agree with TRBD1. The CDR3 runs to 14 residues. Trimming cost V 7 bases and J 4 bases; bases outside gene matches: 6. The CDR3 DNA is TGTGCCAGCACCCCGGGACAGGAGAATCAGCCCCAGCATTTT. Protein product: CASTPGQENQPQHF.

As regards this clonotype: This may come from a read error, since a much larger clone is one base off. V gene TRBV28 combines with J gene TRBJ2-5; possibly TRBD1 for D (5 bases). Germline V lookup: CDR1 MDHEN, CDR2 SYDVKM. CDR3 size: 14 residues. The CDR3 is CASRQPREGETKYF. Here the CDR3 DNA reads TGTGCCAGCAGGCAACCCAGGGAAGGAGAGACCAAGTACTTC.

This chain uses TRBV6-5 with TRBJ2-5; a possible D gene is TRBD2 (5 bases). Trimming stripped 0 bases from V and 4 bases from J, with 12 bases between. The germline V gene has CDR1 MNHEY and CDR2 SVGAGI. The CDR3 runs 15 residues. The CDR3 reads CASSYSNTRAETQYF. For the CDR3, the DNA is TGTGCCAGCAGTTACTCGAATACGAGGGCAGAGACCCAGTACTTC.

This clonotype was found a few times. This sequence joins TRBV6-5 and TRBJ2-7, with TRBD1 matching 7 bases. Germline CDR1 reads MNHEY; CDR2 reads SVGAGI. This CDR3 is built from 15 residues. V lost 6 bases, J lost 2 bases, and 10 bases stayed unmatched. CDR3 nucleotide sequence: TGTGCCAGCAGCCCCAGGACAGGCCGCGCCTACGAGCAGTACTTC. Protein sequence: CASSPRTGRAYEQYF.

This clonotype was seen a few times. The chain couples TRBV12-3 or TRBV12-4 to TRBJ2-3; D gene ambiguous. This CDR3 has 14 amino acids. V lost 3 bases, J lost 2 bases, and 9 bases lay in between. CDR3: CASSLLSYTDTQYF. The CDR3, as DNA: TGTGCCAGCAGTTTGCTGAGTTACACAGATACGCAGTATTTT.

The chain carries TRBV5-1 and TRBJ1-1, with a weak D call TRBD1 (6 bases). The CDR3 runs to 15 residues. Germline values: CDR1 SGHRS, CDR2 YFSETQ. Trimming pared 0 bases from V and 8 bases from J, leaving 17 bases between. The CDR3 DNA sequence: TGCGCCAGCAGCTTGGTGCCGGACAGACTTCCCGAAGCTTTCTTT. Its translation is CASSLVPDRLPEAFF.

This clonotype was counted between two and nine times. The V call is TRBV3-1, the J call TRBJ1-2; 8 positions agree with TRBD1. V lost 5 bases, J lost 6 bases, and 8 bases stayed unmatched. The CDR3 contains 14 residues. CDR1 and CDR2 from the germline V gene are LGHDT and YNNKEL (reference sequence). CDR3 region: CASSDTTGENGYTF. In DNA, the CDR3 is TGTGCCAGCAGCGACACGACAGGGGAGAATGGCTACACCTTC.

V gene TRBV21-1 combines with J gene TRBJ2-7. TRBV21-1 is tagged as a pseudogene. The CDR3 is 14 amino acids. The CDR3 here is CASSNSSGSYEQYF. The CDR3 bases are TGTGCCAGCAGCAATTCTTCAGGATCCTACGAGCAGTACTTC.

The rearrangement links TRBV7-2 to TRBJ1-1; D is undetermined. The CDR3 covers 14 residues. In germline, CDR1 is SGHTA, CDR2 FQGNSA. V shed 4 bases and J shed 11 bases, with 20 bases lying between them. In DNA, the CDR3 is TGTGCCAGCAGCTCACCCAGCGAGGGCCGCCGGGCTTTCTTT. As protein: CASSSPSEGRRAFF.

This chain uses TRBV6-4 with TRBJ1-1, with D tentatively TRBD1 (6 bases). Between the trimmed V and J ends, which lost 6 bases and 8 bases, there was a span of 22 bases. CDR3 length: 15 amino acids. The germline V gene has CDR1 MRHNA and CDR2 SNTAGT. DNA of the CDR3: TGTGCCAGCAGGGAAGAGGGGGGGACTACAGGAGAAGCTTTCTTT. Translating gives CASREEGGTTGEAFF.

This clonotype has more than one count but fewer than ten. The J gene is TRBJ1-5, the V gene TRBV10-2; weak D call: TRBD1 (5 bases). V dropped 6 bases and J dropped 5 bases, with 14 bases sitting between them. CDR1 and CDR2 (germline): WSHSY, SAAADI. The CDR3 runs 14 residues. Here the CDR3 reads CASSLTGRDQPQHF. The CDR3 DNA reads TGCGCCAGCAGCCTGACGGGGCGGGATCAGCCCCAGCATTTT.

The sample holds a few counts of this clonotype. The J gene is TRBJ2-2, the V gene TRBV24-1; D remains unclear. The CDR3 is 16 residues long. CDR1 and CDR2 (germline): KGHDR, SFDVKD. Between the trimmed V and J ends, which lost 1 base and 0 bases, there was a span of 8 bases. The CDR3 DNA sequence: TGTGCCACCAGTGATTTAGACTCACCGAACACCGGGGAGCTGTTTTTT. As protein: CATSDLDSPNTGELFF.

The rearrangement joins TRBV5-1 to TRBJ1-6, with TRBD1 as a possible D gene (6 bases). The CDR3 contains 15 residues. CDR1 is SGHRS and CDR2 is YFSETQ in the germline V gene. V was pared by 3 bases and J by 7 bases, with 14 bases between. This CDR3 reads CASSSMGARNSPLHF. CDR3 coding DNA: TGCGCCAGCAGCTCTATGGGGGCGCGCAATTCACCCCTCCACTTT.